This T cell receptor (beta chain) was sequenced for a study of blood T cell repertoires in COVID-19. On the study more broadly: From T cells, B-cell-depleted T cells, or PBMCs came the material, which was cDNA or gDNA.

Under the authors' procedure: Amplification of reference gene primers was used by the study to estimate nucleated cell counts. The repertoire was sequenced with immunoSEQ multiplex PCR; TCRdb's copy has only in-frame clones and lacks some. D and trimming were read from the DNA, whereas the V and J calls and clone size are those reported in that table. The table lists 150,000 to 170,000 clones, 85% of them singletons. The CDR3 totals 16 residues. CDR1 is SNHLY and CDR2 is FYNNEI in the germline V gene. V gave up 3 bases and J gave up 6 bases, with 19 bases separating them. The receptor comes from a woman aged 60-75 years with COVID-19, enrolled during active disease. The sample comprised peripheral blood. The chain joins TRBV2 to TRBJ2-3; D perhaps matches TRBD2 (7 bases). Written as DNA, the CDR3 is TGTGCCAGCAGTGAGAAACTTGGGGGGGCCGGGGATACGCAGTATTTT. The encoded protein is CASSEKLGGAGDTQYF.